This record covers a single T cell receptor (beta chain). Its specificity is not known. These data originate in a study of blood T cells in healthy people across ages. Findings and limits, study-wide: Lack of knowledge of donor CMV status possibly confounded expanded clonotype changes.

A sample-barcoded 5' primer and a J-beta primer mix were used in a second PCR of about 7 to 11 cycles. Via MiXCR, TCRdb re-called the 5' RACE reads, giving one row per CDR3 protein. The table shows 1.5 million to 2 million distinct CDR3 sequences, with around half occurring only once. Sequenced material: blood. This sequence originates from a woman between 40 and 50 years old in good health.

CDR3 nucleotide sequence: TGCGCCAGCAGCTTCGACGGTCGGGTTGGGGAAAAACTGTTTTTT. Translating gives CASSFDGRVGEKLFF. The rearrangement joins TRBV5-1 to TRBJ1-4; no reliable D call. Trimming pared 2 bases from V and 8 bases from J, leaving 16 bases between. CDR3 length: 15 amino acids. Germline values: CDR1 SGHRS, CDR2 YFSETQ.